This passage covers 8 T cell receptor beta chains from one sample sequenced in a study of human CD8 memory T cell subsets. Libraries targeted TCR beta using 5' RACE with UMIs. TCRdb reanalyzed the 5' RACE reads, giving one entry per CDR3 protein sequence and no DNA. The sample data list some 7,000 distinct CDR3 sequences. CCR7+ PD-1+ TIGIT+ early memory CD8+ T cells with exhausted-like traits constituted the TPEX cells. Material for sequencing was CD8+ T cells from PBMCs. These receptors all come from a human donor in good health.

This chain uses TRBV24-1 with TRBJ1-2; the TRBD1 assignment by TCRdb is unverifiable without DNA. CDR1 is KGHDR and CDR2 is SFDVKD in the germline V gene. This CDR3 has 14 amino acids. CDR3 sequence reads: CATSAAGQPYGYTF.

The chain is built from TRBV14 and TRBJ1-2; the TCRdb D gene call, TRBD1, has no DNA to confirm it. Germline V gene lookup returns CDR1 SGHDN and CDR2 FVKESK. The CDR3 is made up of 14 amino acids. CDR3 sequence: CASSQEGPNYGYTF.

The chain combines TRBV10-2 with TRBJ2-7. Germline V gene sequence: CDR1 WSHSY, CDR2 SAAADI. This CDR3 comprises 13 residues. The chain's CDR3 is CASSHVLNYEQYF.

This chain links TRBV27 with TRBJ2-4; TCRdb outputs TRBD1, but without DNA this stays unchecked. Germline values: CDR1 MNHEY, CDR2 SMNVEV (reference sequence). The CDR3 spans 16 residues. The CDR3 loop reads CASSIGAPALKNIQYF.

The genes are TRBV20-1 and TRBJ2-7; without DNA, the TCRdb call of TRBD1 cannot be checked. There are 13 residues in the CDR3. The germline gives CDR1 DFQATT, CDR2 SNEGSKA (reference sequence). The CDR3 region is CSARTGLIYEQYF.

V gene TRBV2 combines with J gene TRBJ2-7. CDR3 length: 16 amino acids. From germline, CDR1 is SNHLY and CDR2 FYNNEI. The CDR3 region is CASSEALQSYYYEQYF.

The rearrangement uses TRBV27 and TRBJ2-2; with no DNA, the TCRdb D assignment of TRBD2 cannot be verified. The CDR3 has 15 residues. In germline, CDR1 is MNHEY, CDR2 SMNVEV (reference sequence). CDR3: CASSRAAGNTGELFF.

Considering frequency, this clonotype is medium-sized. This sequence joins TRBV19 and TRBJ1-1; TCRdb picks TRBD1, but there is no DNA to check that call. The CDR3 sequence is 14 residues long. Germline assignment: CDR1 LNHDA and CDR2 SQIVND (reference sequence). This chain's CDR3 is CASSVGQGIPEAFF.